The 7 T cell receptor beta chains presented below share a single source sample, sequenced in a study of cytomegalovirus exposure and HLA in healthy donors. With 60 Vbeta and 13 Jbeta primers, the PCR was carried out. TCRdb's copy holds only in-frame clones and misses some; the assay was immunoSEQ multiplex PCR. The repertoire has some 190,000 clones, about 81% of them found once; the top ten carry around 2%. Source material: PBMCs. These receptor sequences come from a young man in good health and CMV-seronegative.

The chain joins TRBV7-3 to TRBJ2-1; a weak D match, TRBD1 (6 bases). The germline V gene has CDR1 SGHTA and CDR2 FQGTGA. There are 19 residues in the CDR3. V shed 1 base and J shed 0 bases, with 19 bases lying between them. As DNA, the CDR3 is TGTGCCAGCAGCTTAATAGCAGGGGCTCGAACTAGCTCCTACAATGAGCAGTTCTTC. Its translation is CASSLIAGARTSSYNEQFF.

The rearrangement uses TRBV25-1 and TRBJ1-2, with D unclear. Trimming left V 1 base short and J 4 bases short, with 10 bases between. Germline V gene sequence: CDR1 MGHDK, CDR2 SYGVNS. The CDR3 is 14 amino acids. The CDR3: CASSEFGGGYGYTF. DNA of the CDR3: TGTGCCAGCAGTGAATTCGGCGGCGGCTATGGCTACACCTTC.

The chain carries TRBV7-3 and TRBJ2-3; TRBD2 matches at 10 bases. The CDR3 runs to 16 residues. Germline V gives CDR1 SGHTA, CDR2 FQGTGA. V was clipped by 5 bases and J by 2 bases; unmatched bases: 7. The CDR3 loop reads CASSPKAGGPTDTQYF. Here the CDR3 DNA reads TGTGCCAGCAGCCCAAAAGCGGGAGGGCCCACAGATACGCAGTATTTT.

The chain recombines TRBV4-2 with TRBJ2-6; 7 positions agree with TRBD2. From germline, CDR1 is LGHNA and CDR2 YNFKEQ. Trimming removed 2 bases from V and 0 bases from J; junction bases left unmatched: 1. The CDR3 consists of 16 residues. The CDR3 DNA is TGTGCCAGCAGCCAATCGGGGGGCTCTGGGGCCAACGTCCTGACTTTC. Residues: CASSQSGGSGANVLTF.

The chain recombines TRBV11-2 with TRBJ1-4; D possibly corresponds to TRBD1 (5 bases). V lost 4 bases, J lost 1 base, and 10 bases lay in between. The CDR3 consists of 15 residues. Germline loops: CDR1 SGHAT, CDR2 FQNNGV. The CDR3 bases are TGTGCCAGCAGCTCCGGGGGTAGAACTAATGAAAAACTGTTTTTT. As protein: CASSSGGRTNEKLFF.

The chain is built from TRBV5-8 and TRBJ2-1; 13 nucleotides line up with TRBD2. Germline V gene lookup returns CDR1 SGHTS and CDR2 YDEGEE. CDR3 length equals 16 residues. V was clipped by 0 bases and J by 12 bases; unmatched bases: 9. The CDR3 protein is CASSLGLAGGKEGQFF. The CDR3 region has the DNA TGTGCCAGCAGCTTGGGACTAGCGGGAGGCAAGGAGGGGCAGTTCTTC.

The chain joins TRBV5-1 to TRBJ1-1, with 9 bases that match TRBD1. Germline V gene data show CDR1 as SGHRS and CDR2 as YFSETQ. V shed 3 bases and J 7 bases; nucleotides not matched to a gene: 7. The CDR3 contains 14 residues. The CDR3 DNA reads TGCGCCAGCAGCTCTCTGGGACAGGGATTTGAAGCTTTCTTT. Translating gives CASSSLGQGFEAFF.